Below, 21 T cell receptor beta chains from the same sample are listed, as sequenced in a study of T-cell memory formation after mild COVID-19 (dated by TCRdb to the early 2020s). The method behind the library was 5' RACE. Sequencing took place on an Illumina NovaSeq 6000. TCRdb reprocessing: public reads trimmed at Q25 with fastp, clones called with MiXCR, in-frame beta chains kept. Each entry merges the rows of one CDR3 protein and shows their most common DNA and genes. Across this sample there are fewer than 650,000 distinct CDR3 sequences, with about 18% seen only once. Approximately 8.1% of the sample is held by the ten biggest clonotypes. Sequencing was performed on PBMCs or a T cell subset sorted from them (not recorded which). Receptor source: an adult woman who had mild COVID-19 (a few samples of this study predate the infection). The sample titles of this study are shuffled in the database, so cell type and time point are left out; the donor was told from shared clones.

This clonotype occurred a few times. DNA of the CDR3: TGTGCCAGCTCACCAACCTTGGTTAATGAAAAACTGTTTTTT. This encodes CASSPTLVNEKLFF. The chain recombines TRBV18 with TRBJ1-4; D remains unclear. The germline V gene encodes CDR1 KGHSH and CDR2 LQKENI. The CDR3 is 14 residues long. The V and J ends lost 2 bases and 4 bases respectively, with 8 bases between them.

The V call is TRBV30, the J call TRBJ2-7; 13 bases are a match to TRBD2. CDR1 and CDR2 (germline): GTSNPN, SVGIG (reference sequence). The V gene end was trimmed by 3 bases and the J gene end by 1 base; junction bases not matched to a gene: 9. This CDR3 is built from 17 residues. CDR3 protein: CAWSPGLAGVGSYEQYF. In DNA form, the CDR3 reads TGTGCCTGGAGCCCAGGACTAGCGGGAGTTGGATCCTACGAGCAGTACTTC. Full variable domain (missing parts from reference TRBV30 and TRBJ2-7): SQTIHQWPATLVQPVGSPLSLECTVEGTSNPNLYWYRQAAGRGLQLLFYSVGIGQISSEVPQNLSASRPQDRQFILSSKKLLLSDSGFYLCAWSPGLAGVGSYEQYFGPGTRLTVT.

This clonotype was counted only a few times. V is TRBV7-6 and J is TRBJ2-7, with a possible D match to TRBD1 (6 bases). V lost 5 bases, J lost 5 bases, and 22 bases lay in between. From germline, CDR1 is SGHVS and CDR2 FNYEAQ. This CDR3 is built from 16 residues. CDR3 sequence reads: CASSPRYRANLNEQYF. The DNA for the CDR3 is TGTGCCAGCAGCCCCCGTTACAGGGCTAATCTCAACGAGCAGTACTTC.

The sample holds a few counts of this clonotype. The CDR3 sequence is CASSLVGAGRENGYTF. CDR3 sequence (DNA): TGTGCCAGCAGCTTAGTAGGTGCAGGGAGGGAGAATGGCTACACCTTC. The chain has TRBV7-6 and TRBJ1-2, with TRBD1 as a possible D gene (5 bases). The CDR3 consists of 16 residues. The germline gives CDR1 SGHVS, CDR2 FNYEAQ. The V end lost 1 base, the J end lost 6 bases, and 18 bases lay between the germline ends.

This clonotype was recorded a few times. The chain links TRBV5-1 to TRBJ1-1; the D gene is possibly TRBD1 (5 bases). The CDR3 is 14 amino acids. V lost 4 bases to trimming and J lost 3 bases, with 13 bases between them. Germline V gives CDR1 SGHRS, CDR2 YFSETQ. CDR3 coding DNA: TGCGCCAGCAGCGGGGCTGGGGCGGACACTGAAGCTTTCTTT. Protein product: CASSGAGADTEAFF.

This clonotype has a handful of counts. The chain couples TRBV7-3 to TRBJ2-1; no clear D gene. V shed 1 base and J shed 0 bases, with 7 bases lying between them. The CDR3 has 15 residues. The germline V gene has CDR1 SGHTA and CDR2 FQGTGA. CDR3: CASSLSLGSYNEQFF. CDR3 nucleotides: TGTGCCAGCAGCTTAAGTTTAGGCTCCTACAATGAGCAGTTCTTC.

The chain couples TRBV5-1 to TRBJ1-3; D unresolved. V was clipped by 4 bases and J by 0 bases, with 14 bases between them. The CDR3 spans 16 residues. Germline assignment: CDR1 SGHRS and CDR2 YFSETQ. The CDR3 loop reads CASSLYSGISGNTIYF. As DNA, the CDR3 is TGCGCCAGCAGCCTTTACTCAGGAATCTCTGGAAACACCATATATTTT.

This clonotype has only a few counts. The chain joins TRBV7-2 to TRBJ1-1, with a weak D call TRBD1 (5 bases). CDR3 length: 14 residues. The germline V and J ends were trimmed by 5 bases and 2 bases, with 12 bases remaining between them. CDR1 is SGHTA, CDR2 FQGNSA, per germline. The CDR3 is CASSGAGLNTEAFF. CDR3 sequence (DNA): TGTGCCAGCAGCGGGGCGGGGCTCAACACTGAAGCTTTCTTT.

The J gene is TRBJ2-1, the V gene TRBV4-2; D is unresolved. The germline V gene has CDR1 LGHNA and CDR2 YNFKEQ. With 0 bases removed from V and 5 bases from J, the gap between germline ends came to 5 bases. CDR3 length: 13 amino acids. CDR3 nucleotide sequence: TGTGCCAGCAGCCAAGAGGGCGACAATGAGCAGTTCTTC. Protein: CASSQEGDNEQFF.

The gene calls are TRBV15 and TRBJ2-3, with a tentative D call TRBD1 (6 bases). Trimming removed 5 bases from V and 6 bases from J, with 18 bases in between. This CDR3 region has 15 residues. From germline, CDR1 is LNHNV and CDR2 YYDKDF (reference sequence). CDR3 sequence (DNA): TGTGCCACCAGCTCCACAGGGCATGGAGTGGATACGCAGTATTTT. Translation gives CATSSTGHGVDTQYF.

The chain employs TRBV5-1 and TRBJ2-7; D unresolved. Trimming took off 0 bases at V and 3 bases at J, with 7 bases between the two ends. Germline lookup yields CDR1 SGHRS and CDR2 YFSETQ. The CDR3 is 13 residues long. CDR3 nucleotides: TGCGCCAGCAGCTTGGAAGCGCTCTACGAGCAGTACTTC. It encodes CASSLEALYEQYF.

There are a few counts of this clonotype. V gene TRBV27 combines with J gene TRBJ1-1; 8 nucleotides match TRBD1. This CDR3 comprises 15 residues. From germline, CDR1 is MNHEY and CDR2 SMNVEV (reference sequence). The J segment lost 4 bases and the V segment lost 1 base, leaving 5 bases of the junction unmatched. The CDR3 sequence: CASSLFQGALTEAFF. The CDR3 nucleotides read TGTGCCAGCAGTTTATTCCAGGGGGCACTCACTGAAGCTTTCTTT.

This sequence joins TRBV18 and TRBJ2-5, with D tentatively TRBD2 (7 bases). This CDR3 contains 15 residues. V lost 2 bases, J lost 4 bases, and 14 bases lay in between. Germline lookup yields CDR1 KGHSH and CDR2 LQKENI. The CDR3 DNA is TGTGCCAGCTCACCATCCGGGGGGCCGACAGAGACCCAGTACTTC. Its protein product is CASSPSGGPTETQYF.

This chain's CDR3 is CASSRRDSNEKLFF. CDR3 sequence (DNA): TGTGCCAGCTCACGCCGGGACAGCAATGAAAAACTGTTTTTT. The genes are TRBV18 and TRBJ1-4; 7 positions match TRBD1. This CDR3 has 14 residues. V dropped 4 bases and J dropped 5; count of bases not matched to a gene: 4. CDR1 KGHSH and CDR2 LQKENI come from the germline V gene.

The genes are TRBV12-3 or TRBV12-4 and TRBJ2-5; TRBD2 is a possible D gene (6 bases). V lost 4 bases and J 3 bases, leaving 12 bases between the germline ends. The CDR3 consists of 14 residues. This chain's CDR3 is CASSYETSEETQYF. The CDR3 coding sequence is TGTGCCAGCAGTTACGAGACTAGTGAAGAGACCCAGTACTTC.

V and J are TRBV29-1 and TRBJ2-2; the D is unclear. Germline V lookup: CDR1 SQVTM, CDR2 ANQGSEA. V was trimmed by 4 bases and J by 3 bases, leaving 3 bases between them. This CDR3 is 11 amino acids long. The CDR3 sequence: CSVVHTGELFF. CDR3 nucleotides: TGCAGCGTTGTCCACACCGGGGAGCTGTTTTTT.

The V and J genes are TRBV30 and TRBJ2-7; a weak D match, TRBD1 (5 bases). The CDR3 is 11 amino acids. The V end lost 8 bases, the J end lost 6 bases, and 14 bases lay between the germline ends. Looked up from germline, CDR1 is GTSNPN and CDR2 is SVGIG (reference sequence). The CDR3 spells CATDTLGEQYF. CDR3 DNA: TGTGCCACGGACACTTTGGGCGAGCAGTACTTC.

The chain recombines TRBV5-1 with TRBJ2-7; 10 nucleotides match TRBD1. CDR1 and CDR2 from the germline V gene are SGHRS and YFSETQ. With V trimmed by 4 bases and J by 4 bases, 8 bases remained unmatched. CDR3 length: 15 amino acids. CDR3 sequence reads: CASSARDRGLYEQYF. Here the CDR3 DNA reads TGCGCCAGCAGCGCCCGGGACAGGGGACTTTACGAGCAGTACTTC.

V usage is TRBV9 and J usage is TRBJ2-3, with 9 bases lining up with TRBD2. V gave up 0 bases and J gave up 6 bases; unmatched junction bases: 8. Germline V lookup: CDR1 SGDLS, CDR2 YYNGEE. The CDR3 length is 16 residues. The CDR3 reads CASSVAPSGAGDTQYF. The CDR3 DNA reads as TGTGCCAGCAGCGTAGCCCCTAGCGGGGCAGGTGATACGCAGTATTTT.

This clonotype was counted only a few times. The CDR3 loop is CASSLARGVITEAFF. In DNA form, the CDR3 reads TGTGCCAGCAGCTTAGCCAGGGGGGTAATTACTGAAGCTTTCTTT. The chain combines TRBV7-9 with TRBJ1-1, with 7 bases aligning to TRBD1. Germline V CDR1 and CDR2: SEHNR, FQNEAQ (reference sequence). Germline trimming cut 0 bases from V and 5 bases from J; bases unmatched to any gene: 6. There are 15 residues in the CDR3. Full variable domain (missing parts from reference TRBV7-9 and TRBJ1-1): DTGVSQNPRHKITKRGQNVTFRCDPISEHNRLYWYRQTLGQGPEFLTYFQNEAQLEKSRLLSDRFSAERPKGSFSTLEIQRTEQGDSAMYLCASSLARGVITEAFFGQGTRLTVV.

The rearrangement uses TRBV14 and TRBJ1-1; D call uncertain. The CDR3 has 12 amino acids. Germline CDR1 SGHDN, CDR2 FVKESK. V lost 3 bases and J 3 bases, leaving 5 bases between the germline ends. CDR3 region: CASSQYDTEAFF. The CDR3 nucleotides are TGTGCCAGCAGCCAGTACGACACTGAAGCTTTCTTT. Full variable domain (remainder filled in from reference TRBV14 and TRBJ1-1): EAGVTQFPSHSVIEKGQTVTLRCDPISGHDNLYWYRRVMGKEIKFLLHFVKESKQDESGMPNNRFLAERTGGTYSTLKVQPAELEDSGVYFCASSQYDTEAFFGQGTRLTVV.